This entry lists 11 T cell receptor beta chains sequenced from one sample in a study of Graves' ophthalmopathy and Graves' hyperthyroidism. The authors amplified TCR beta CDR3 regions, and they did so from RNA transcripts for repertoire sequencing. An initial RT-PCR round employing HTBI primers preceded a second-round multiplex PCR. From the multiplex PCR reads, TCRdb called clonotypes with MiXCR, one entry per CDR3 protein. The sample yields 500,000 to 700,000 distinct CDR3 sequences, 22% seen once. The sequenced sample was peripheral blood. The receptors stem from a woman aged 18-29 years with stable Graves' hyperthyroidism. Some clones in this sample may be carry-over from other donors' samples.

Ten or more counts support this clonotype. V usage is TRBV19 and J usage is TRBJ1-5; the match to TRBD1 covers 9 bases. Per germline, CDR1 LNHDA and CDR2 SQIVND (reference sequence). Trimming took 5 bases from V and 0 from J; bases not matched to a gene: 5. The CDR3 runs to 16 residues. CDR3 sequence: CASSSQGAGSNQPQHF. The CDR3 DNA sequence: TGTGCCAGTAGTTCACAGGGGGCAGGTAGCAATCAGCCCCAGCATTTT. Variable domain in full (rest from reference TRBV19 and TRBJ1-5): DGGITQSPKYLFRKEGQNVTLSCEQNLNHDAMYWYRQDPGQGLRLIYYSQIVNDFQKGDIAEGYSVSREKKESFPLTVTSAQKNPTAFYLCASSSQGAGSNQPQHFGDGTRLSIL.

This clonotype showed up many times. CDR3 region: CSVEESGPYGYTF. As DNA, the CDR3 is TGCAGCGTTGAAGAATCCGGGCCCTATGGCTACACCTTC. The V and J genes are TRBV29-1 and TRBJ1-2; the D is unclear. CDR1 is SQVTM and CDR2 is ANQGSEA in the germline V gene. There are 13 residues in the CDR3. The ends were cut back, 0 bases at V and 4 bases at J, with 9 bases in the middle. The whole variable domain, remainder taken from reference TRBV29-1 and TRBJ1-2, is SAVISQKPSRDICQRGTSLTIQCQVDSQVTMMFWYRQQPGQSLTLIATANQGSEATYESGFVIDKFPISRPNLTFSTLTVSNMSPEDSSIYLCSVEESGPYGYTFGSGTRLTVV.

The rearrangement links TRBV11-2 to TRBJ2-7; no definite D call. Trimming shortened V by 3 bases and J by 3 bases, and 12 bases separated the two germline ends. This CDR3 region has 14 residues. Germline CDR1 reads SGHAT; CDR2 reads FQNNGV. The CDR3 nucleotides read TGTGCCAGCAGCTTTCCCCCACAGATCTACGAGCAGTACTTC. Amino acids: CASSFPPQIYEQYF.

This clonotype was counted many times. The chain employs TRBV5-1 and TRBJ2-7; unclear D gene. Germline values: CDR1 SGHRS, CDR2 YFSETQ. Trimming cost V 0 bases and J 2 bases, with 18 bases left between them. The CDR3 runs to 17 residues. CDR3 nucleotides: TGCGCCAGCAGCTTGGGGGCAACGTGGATAATCCCCTACGAGCAGTACTTC. This gives the protein CASSLGATWIIPYEQYF.

This clonotype appeared a few times. The CDR3 spells CASRISTSSETQYF. Written as DNA, the CDR3 is TGTGCCAGCAGAATTTCGACTAGCTCAGAGACCCAGTACTTC. The chain links TRBV6-1 to TRBJ2-5, with 7 positions matching TRBD2. Germline-derived CDR1 and CDR2 are MNHNS and SASEGT. V shed 6 bases, J shed 4 bases, and the junction held 8 bases outside the gene matches. The CDR3 sequence is 14 residues long.

This clonotype came up many times. The chain links TRBV6-2 or TRBV6-3 to TRBJ2-6, with D uncertain. CDR1 and CDR2 from the germline V gene are MNHEY and SVGEGT. The CDR3 is made up of 16 amino acids. Trimming stripped 5 bases from V and 3 bases from J, with 14 bases between. In nucleotides, the CDR3 is TGTGCCAGCAGTCTGACCCGGGTCAGTGGGGCCAACGTCCTGACTTTC. Encoded protein: CASSLTRVSGANVLTF.

This clonotype was picked up many times. This chain uses TRBV9 with TRBJ1-1, with D unresolved. V was pared by 2 bases and J by 5 bases, with 10 bases between. CDR1 is SGDLS, CDR2 YYNGEE, per germline. The CDR3 loop spans 13 amino acids. DNA for the CDR3: TGTGCCAGCAGCGTCAGTGTGGGGACTGAAGCTTTCTTT. The encoded protein is CASSVSVGTEAFF. Looking up the rest from reference TRBV9 and TRBJ1-1 gives the full variable domain: DSGVTQTPKHLITATGQRVTLRCSPRSGDLSVYWYQQSLDQGLQFLIQYYNGEERAKGNILERFSAQQFPDLHSELNLSSLELGDSALYFCASSVSVGTEAFFGQGTRLTVV.

There are many counts of this clonotype. A much larger clone differs by one base, so this may be a read error. The chain carries TRBV28 and TRBJ1-2; no definite D call. The CDR3 runs to 15 residues. The germline V gene has CDR1 MDHEN and CDR2 SYDVKM. The CDR3 here is CANSQRSAISRGYTF. In DNA form, the CDR3 reads TGTGCCAACAGTCAAAGATCCGCAATATCCCGTGGCTACACCTTC.

This clonotype was seen ten or more times. This chain joins TRBV10-3 and TRBJ1-6, with 9 bases that match TRBD1. The germline gives CDR1 ENHRY, CDR2 SYGVKD. V lost 2 bases and J lost 7; bases outside the gene matches: 0. The CDR3 totals 14 residues. Here the CDR3 DNA reads TGTGCCATCAGTGAGGGACAGGGGAATTCACCCCTCCACTTT. Its protein product is CAISEGQGNSPLHF.

This clonotype was counted many times. In DNA, the CDR3 is TGTGCCTGGAGCGGGACGACGAACACTGAAGCTTTCTTT. Translating it yields CAWSGTTNTEAFF. This sequence joins TRBV30 and TRBJ1-1; D may be TRBD1 (5 bases). The CDR3 is 13 amino acids. CDR1 is GTSNPN, CDR2 SVGIG, per germline (reference sequence). V was pared by 3 bases and J by 1 base, with 9 bases between.

V gene TRBV11-2 combines with J gene TRBJ2-5, with unresolved D. The CDR3 length is 14 residues. Trimming removed 5 bases from V and 2 bases from J, with 12 bases in between. CDR1 and CDR2 (germline): SGHAT, FQNNGV. CDR3 residues: CASSREHPQETQYF. Written as DNA, the CDR3 is TGTGCCAGCAGCCGAGAGCATCCACAAGAGACCCAGTACTTC.